This T cell receptor (beta chain) was identified during a study of blood T cell repertoires in COVID-19. Looking at the study overall: From T cells, B-cell-depleted T cells, or PBMCs came the material, which was cDNA or gDNA.

Adults between about 18 and 95 years of age took part from more than 20 US areas. Assignment of participants to cohorts was predicated upon participant-reported clinical history. In the original workflow: Cell counts per sample came from amplifying reference gene primers. Here immunoSEQ multiplex PCR was the method, and the copy in TCRdb shows in-frame clones only, minus some. The V and J calls and clone size are taken from that table; D and trimming were inferred from the DNA. The sample lists 200,000 to 250,000 clones; roughly 86% were seen once. This clonotype originated in a man between 18 and 29 years old with acute COVID-19. Material: PBMCs or T cells enriched from blood (not recorded which).

The CDR3 loop is CASSPRLAAGNEQFF. CDR3 coding DNA: TGCGCCAGCAGTCCCCGACTAGCGGCGGGCAATGAGCAGTTCTTC. The chain couples TRBV4-1 to TRBJ2-1; 9 nucleotides align to TRBD2. CDR3 length: 15 residues. Trimming cost V 6 bases and J 6 bases; bases outside gene matches: 9. Germline V CDR1 and CDR2: MGHRA, YSYEKL.